This T cell receptor beta chain was observed in a study of blood T cell repertoires in COVID-19. The overall study: There were acute and convalescent COVID-19 samples, and they came from the United States, Italy and Spain.

Remarks on this clone: Other DNA variants within this sample encode the same CDR3.

The junction had 12 bases not matched to a gene; V was cut back by 7 bases and J by 7 bases. The V gene's germline CDR1 is SNHLY and CDR2 FYNNEI. The CDR3 runs to 15 residues. In the source study's methods: Researchers report that nucleated cell counts were estimated from reference gene primer amplification. Profiled with immunoSEQ multiplex PCR; TCRdb holds only in-frame clones, not every one. The D gene and trimming were derived from the DNA, and the V and J assignments and clone size from that table. This sample has 75,000 to 100,000 clones, with 80% to 90% found just once. The gene calls are TRBV2 and TRBJ2-2; 7 bases agree with TRBD2. The sequence was obtained from a man at least 80 years old with acute or convalescent COVID-19. The sample was peripheral blood. In DNA, the CDR3 is TGTGCCAGCAAGGGCGGGAGAGGTGCGGGCGGGGAGCTGTTTTTT. This codes for CASKGGRGAGGELFF.